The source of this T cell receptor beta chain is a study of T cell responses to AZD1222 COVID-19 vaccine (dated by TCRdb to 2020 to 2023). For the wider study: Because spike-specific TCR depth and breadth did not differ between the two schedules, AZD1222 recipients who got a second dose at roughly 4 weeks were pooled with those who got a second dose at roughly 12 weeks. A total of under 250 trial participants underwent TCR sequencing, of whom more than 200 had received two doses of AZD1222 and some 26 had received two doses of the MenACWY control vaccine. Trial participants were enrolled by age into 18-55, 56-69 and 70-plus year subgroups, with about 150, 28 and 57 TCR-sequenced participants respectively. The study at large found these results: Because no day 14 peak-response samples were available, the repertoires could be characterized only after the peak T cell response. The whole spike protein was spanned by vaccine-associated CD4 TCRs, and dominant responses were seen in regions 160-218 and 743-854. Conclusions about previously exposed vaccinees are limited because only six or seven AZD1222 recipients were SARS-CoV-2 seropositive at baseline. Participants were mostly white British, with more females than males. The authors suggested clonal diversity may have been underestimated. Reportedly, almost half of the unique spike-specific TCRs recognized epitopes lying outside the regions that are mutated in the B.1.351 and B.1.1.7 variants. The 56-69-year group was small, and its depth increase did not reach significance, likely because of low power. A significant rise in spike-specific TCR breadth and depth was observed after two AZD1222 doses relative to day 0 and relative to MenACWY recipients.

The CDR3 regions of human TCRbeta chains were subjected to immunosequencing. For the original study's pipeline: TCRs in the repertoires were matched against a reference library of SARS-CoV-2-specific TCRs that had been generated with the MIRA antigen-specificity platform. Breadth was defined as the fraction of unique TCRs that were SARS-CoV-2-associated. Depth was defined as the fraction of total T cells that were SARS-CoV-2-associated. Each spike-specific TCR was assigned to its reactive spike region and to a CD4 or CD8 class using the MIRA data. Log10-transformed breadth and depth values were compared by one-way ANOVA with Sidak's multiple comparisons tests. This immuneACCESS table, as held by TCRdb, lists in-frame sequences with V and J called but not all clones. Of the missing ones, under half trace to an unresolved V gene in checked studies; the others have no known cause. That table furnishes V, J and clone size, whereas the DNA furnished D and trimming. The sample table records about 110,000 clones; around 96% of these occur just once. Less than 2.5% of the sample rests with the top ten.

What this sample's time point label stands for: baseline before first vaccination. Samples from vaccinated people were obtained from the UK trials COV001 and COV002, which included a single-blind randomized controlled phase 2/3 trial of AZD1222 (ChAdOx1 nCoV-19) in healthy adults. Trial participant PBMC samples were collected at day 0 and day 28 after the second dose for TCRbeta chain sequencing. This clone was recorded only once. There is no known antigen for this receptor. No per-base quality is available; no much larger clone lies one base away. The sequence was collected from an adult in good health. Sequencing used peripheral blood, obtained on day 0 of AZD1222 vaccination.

The bases are TGTGCCAGCAGTTTTTCCCGGGAGGTAGCTTTCTTT. Its protein is CASSFSREVAFF. The sequence links TRBV6-5 to TRBJ1-1, with the D gene not clear enough to name. There are 12 amino acids in the CDR3, from cysteine to phenylalanine inclusive. CDR3 DNA is the only sequence kept; it has 36 bases, read in frame from the first base. CDR1 and CDR2, looked up from the germline V gene, are MNHEY and SVGAGI. V is reduced by 4 bases and J by 10 bases, leaving a spacing of 13 bases between them.